Sequencing of this T cell receptor (beta chain) was carried out in a study of tumor-infiltrating lymphocytes in oesophageal squamous cell carcinoma. The table lists this clonotype with a count of one. The junction differs from germline at one of its ends, possibly a read error. Germline V gives CDR1 MNHNY, CDR2 SVGAGI (reference sequence). The CDR3 is made up of 14 amino acids. TCRdb processed the PCR reads anew with MiXCR; each CDR3 protein has one entry. This sample has 9,500 to 15,000 distinct CDR3 sequences, with approximately 60% found just once. The V and J genes are TRBV6-6 and TRBJ2-5, with 8 bases that match TRBD1. This receptor was obtained from a female donor with esophageal squamous cell carcinoma. The sequencing input was esophageal tumor tissue. CDR3 sequence reads: CASSTGQGSSPLHF. DNA of the CDR3: TGTGCCAGCAGTACTGGACAGGGTTCTTCACCCCTCCACTTC.